The entry that follows covers one TCR beta chain sequence. What it binds is not known. The V gene lost 2 bases and the J gene lost 6 bases, with 8 bases spanning the gap. From germline, CDR1 is SGHTA and CDR2 FQGNSA. The CDR3 is made up of 12 amino acids. The sample belongs to a study of cytomegalovirus exposure and HLA in healthy donors. Study-level background: In an earlier analysis, 90 million to 130 million unique TCR beta sequences were found from 200 million or so T cells. Study-level points and caveats: In a later analysis, TCR beta V- and J-gene trimming showed a link to a missense DCLRE1C variant. Several V segments, TRBV6-2 and TRBV6-3 among them, could not be told apart and were dropped.

This PCR relied on a set of 60 Vbeta primers and 13 Jbeta primers. Sequencing used immunoSEQ multiplex PCR; TCRdb keeps in-frame clones, though not all of them. The sample yields about 160,000 clones, of which the top ten take up 1.5% to 2%. The V gene is TRBV7-2, the J gene TRBJ2-7; D possibly corresponds to TRBD1 (5 bases). The receptor comes from a woman between 45 and 65 years old in good health and CMV-seronegative. The specimen sequenced was PBMCs. The CDR3 protein is CASSLQGGEQYF. The DNA for the CDR3 is TGTGCCAGCAGCTTACAGGGTGGCGAGCAGTACTTC.